What follows are 6 T cell receptor beta chains derived from one specimen sequenced in a study of PD-1 blockade in classical Hodgkin lymphoma (TCRdb year 2020). The sample's time point, from its label and the paper: cycle 1 day 1 (C1D1), immediately before nivolumab initiation. Every trial patient had relapsed following autologous stem cell transplantation, and prior brentuximab vedotin exposure was what differed among cohorts A, B and C. Library creation used the immunoSEQ multiplex PCR assay. Drawn from immuneACCESS, this table holds only the in-frame rearrangements with V and J called that TCRdb kept. Clones are partly lost; checked studies trace under half to an unresolved V gene and leave the rest unexplained. The sample table shows 20,000 to 25,000 clones, and around 65% are seen once. Around 6% of the sample goes to the ten largest clones. The sequencing used peripheral blood mononuclear cells (PBMCs), collected at baseline. These receptors came from a human donor with classical Hodgkin lymphoma.

The gene calls are TRBV7-3 and TRBJ2-1, with 14 bases lining up with TRBD2. Germline V gene lookup returns CDR1 SGHTA and CDR2 FQGTGA. With 5 bases clipped from V and 9 bases from J, the junction kept 6 bases outside the gene matches. The CDR3 covers 15 residues. CDR3 bases: TGTGCCAGCAGCCCGGGACTAGCGGGAGAAGTTGAGCAGTTCTTC. Amino acids: CASSPGLAGEVEQFF.

The genes are TRBV30 and TRBJ2-1; weak D call: TRBD2 (6 bases). The CDR3 extends over 15 amino acids. Germline CDR1 reads GTSNPN; CDR2 reads SVGIG (reference sequence). The V end lost 7 bases, the J end lost 5 bases, and 21 bases lay between the germline ends. The CDR3, as DNA: TGTGCCTCCAGTCCGGCGCGGGGAAACAACAATGAGCAGTTCTTC. Amino acids: CASSPARGNNNEQFF. The variable domain in full, with the rest retrieved from reference TRBV30 and TRBJ2-1, is SQTIHQWPATLVQPVGSPLSLECTVEGTSNPNLYWYRQAAGRGLQLLFYSVGIGQISSEVPQNLSASRPQDRQFILSSKKLLLSDSGFYLCASSPARGNNNEQFFGPGTRLTVL.

The J gene is TRBJ2-7, the V gene TRBV2; D gene uncertain. Germline V gives CDR1 SNHLY, CDR2 FYNNEI. V was cut by 6 bases and J by 6 bases, with 9 bases left in between. This CDR3 spans 11 amino acids. CDR3 in amino acids: CASRKGGEQYF. CDR3 nucleotides: TGTGCCAGCAGAAAGGGTGGCGAGCAGTACTTC.

This chain uses TRBV11-1 with TRBJ2-1; 11 bases are a match to TRBD2. The CDR3 spans 18 residues. Per germline, CDR1 SGHAT and CDR2 FQDESV (reference sequence). Trimming removed 6 bases from V and 7 bases from J; junction bases left unmatched: 17. Here the CDR3 DNA reads TGTGCCAGCAGTTCTTTCGGGACTAGCGGAGGAAGCGGGAATGAGCAGTTCTTC. Translated, it gives CASSSFGTSGGSGNEQFF.

This sequence joins TRBV7-2 and TRBJ2-7, with 11 bases fitting TRBD2. The CDR3 contains 17 residues. The J segment lost 5 bases and the V segment lost 1 base, leaving 10 bases of the junction unmatched. Germline assignment: CDR1 SGHTA and CDR2 FQGNSA. CDR3 loop: CASSLELSTSGNHEQYF. DNA for the CDR3: TGTGCCAGCAGCTTAGAATTGTCGACTAGCGGGAACCACGAGCAGTACTTC.

The gene calls are TRBV5-6 and TRBJ1-1; possibly TRBD1 for D (6 bases). The CDR3 is made up of 13 amino acids. V lost 5 bases and J lost 1, with 9 bases in between. The germline gives CDR1 SGHDT, CDR2 YYEEEE. CDR3: CASSLDRNTEAFF. The CDR3 DNA sequence: TGTGCCAGCAGTCTGGACAGGAACACTGAAGCTTTCTTT.